This paragraph reports one T cell receptor (beta chain). Its specificity is unknown. RNA extraction was followed by reverse transcription into cDNA, which acted as the sequencing template. Assay: immunoSEQ multiplex PCR; the TCRdb copy retains only in-frame clones and omits some. The data contain over 15,000 clones, 50% to 65% of them singletons. The sample comes from a study of CD8+ T cells in alopecia areata. Study information: Each of the treated patients was given oral tofacitinib, 5 to 10 mg twice daily, for moderate-to-severe alopecia areata.

CDR1 is SNHLY and CDR2 is FYNNEI in the germline V gene. The CDR3 contains 14 residues. Trimming took 8 bases from V and 1 from J, leaving 14 bases between them. Obtained from alopecia areata patients were lesional scalp punch biopsies along with peripheral blood. Points from the study as a whole: Normal scalp showed lower clonality than lesional scalp, especially alopecia totalis/universalis. Normal skin's resident alphabeta T cells are sequenced alongside lesional scalp T cells.

The chain is built from TRBV2 and TRBJ1-1; D is ambiguous. This TCR came from a human donor with alopecia areata. Sequenced material: skin. The CDR3 loop reads CASLRGWTNTEAFF. The CDR3 region has the DNA TGTGCCAGCTTGAGAGGGTGGACGAACACTGAAGCTTTCTTT.